Listed below are T cell receptor beta chains from one sample, sequenced in a study of OX40 agonist ivuxolimab in advanced cancers. Some clones are missing from TCRdb's copy, which holds only in-frame ones; the method was immunoSEQ multiplex PCR. This table holds approximately 160,000 clones, approximately 94% found once. The sequences come from CD4+ or CD8+ T cells sorted from blood, collected in a trial of the OX40 agonist ivuxolimab. The receptors stem from an adult with an advanced solid tumor such as melanoma, head and neck, liver or kidney cancer. CDR3s include the opening cysteine and the closing phenylalanine or tryptophan. A D gene is named only where the DNA matches it firmly. Rows may omit the clone size; those that give it use once, few, many or a size class.

cdr3_aa	cdr3_nt	v_call	j_call	d_call	clone_size
CASSRPGQGTNEQYF	TGTGCCAGCAGTCGCCCGGGACAGGGTACGAACGAGCAGTACTTC	TRBV6-5	TRBJ2-7	TRBD1	-
CASSKVGRNYGYTF	TGTGCCAGCAGTAAAGTGGGGAGGAACTATGGCTACACCTTC	TRBV28	TRBJ1-2	-	once
CASSYSEASGGGLFF	TGTGCCAGCAGTTACTCGGAGGCTAGCGGGGGGGGGCTGTTTTTT	TRBV6-5	TRBJ2-2	TRBD2	-
CASSSGLAEFTGELFF	TGTGCCAGCAGCAGCGGACTAGCCGAATTCACCGGGGAGCTGTTTTTT	TRBV27	TRBJ2-2	TRBD2	-
CASRISGTGSDEQFF	TGTGCCAGCAGGATATCCGGGACAGGGAGCGATGAGCAGTTCTTC	TRBV6-5	TRBJ2-1	TRBD1	-
CASSLVKQGWETQYF	TGCGCCAGCAGCTTGGTCAAACAGGGGTGGGAGACCCAGTACTTC	TRBV5-1	TRBJ2-5	TRBD1	-
CASSSQTGGHGYTF	TGTGCCAGCAGTTCTCAGACAGGCGGGCACGGCTACACCTTC	TRBV28	TRBJ1-2	-	-
CASSQDPSGTTSEGAFF	TGCGCCAGCAGCCAAGATCCCTCCGGGACAACGTCCGAGGGAGCTTTCTTT	TRBV4-1	TRBJ1-1	-	-
CASSLGRLGGLSTDTQYF	TGTGCCAGCAGCTTAGGCAGGCTGGGGGGCCTTAGCACAGATACGCAGTATTTT	TRBV11-2	TRBJ2-3	-	-
CASSLEARDDEQFF	TGTGCCAGCAGCTTGGAAGCGCGGGACGATGAGCAGTTCTTC	TRBV5-4	TRBJ2-1	-	-
CASTKKVDSHQPQHF	TGTGCCAGCACCAAGAAGGTAGACAGCCATCAGCCCCAGCATTTT	TRBV6-1	TRBJ1-5	-	-